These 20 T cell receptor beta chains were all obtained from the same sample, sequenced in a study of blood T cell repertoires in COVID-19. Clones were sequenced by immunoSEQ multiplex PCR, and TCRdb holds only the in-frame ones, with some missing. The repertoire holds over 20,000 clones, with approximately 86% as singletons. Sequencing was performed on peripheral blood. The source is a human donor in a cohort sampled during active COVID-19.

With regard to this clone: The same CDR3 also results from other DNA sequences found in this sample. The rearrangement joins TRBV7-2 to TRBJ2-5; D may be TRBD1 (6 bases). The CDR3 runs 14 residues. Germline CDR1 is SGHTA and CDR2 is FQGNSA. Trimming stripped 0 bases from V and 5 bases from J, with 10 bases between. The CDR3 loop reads CASSLAGRGETQYF. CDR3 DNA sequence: TGTGCCAGCAGCTTAGCGGGCAGGGGTGAGACCCAGTACTTC.

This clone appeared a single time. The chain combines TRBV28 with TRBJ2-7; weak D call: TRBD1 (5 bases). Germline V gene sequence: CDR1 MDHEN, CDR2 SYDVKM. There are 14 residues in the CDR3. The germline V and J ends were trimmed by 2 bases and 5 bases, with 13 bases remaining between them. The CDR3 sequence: CASSLDSSQDEQYF. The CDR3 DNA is TGTGCCAGCAGTTTAGACAGTTCCCAGGACGAGCAGTACTTC.

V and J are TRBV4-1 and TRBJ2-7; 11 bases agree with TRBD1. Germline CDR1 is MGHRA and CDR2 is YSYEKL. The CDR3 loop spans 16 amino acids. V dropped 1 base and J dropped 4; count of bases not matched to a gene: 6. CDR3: CASSQAAGQGVYEQYF. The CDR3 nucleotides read TGCGCCAGCAGCCAAGCCGCGGGACAGGGGGTATACGAGCAGTACTTC.

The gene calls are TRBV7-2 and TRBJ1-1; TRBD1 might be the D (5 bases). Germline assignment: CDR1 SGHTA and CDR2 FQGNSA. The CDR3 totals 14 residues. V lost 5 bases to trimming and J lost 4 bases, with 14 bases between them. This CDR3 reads CASSPGGSVTEAFF. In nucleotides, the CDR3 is TGTGCCAGCAGCCCGGGGGGGAGTGTCACTGAAGCTTTCTTT.

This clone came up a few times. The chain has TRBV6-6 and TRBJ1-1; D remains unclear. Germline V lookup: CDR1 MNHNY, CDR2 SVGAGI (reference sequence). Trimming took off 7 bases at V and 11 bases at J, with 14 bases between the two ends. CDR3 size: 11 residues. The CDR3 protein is CASTFGEQAFF. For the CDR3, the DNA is TGTGCCAGCACCTTTGGGGAGCAGGCTTTCTTT.

This CDR3 is CAWDRGGKTEAFF. The CDR3 nucleotides are TGTGCCTGGGACCGAGGAGGAAAAACTGAAGCTTTCTTT. The J gene is TRBJ1-1, the V gene TRBV30; D remains unclear. Germline V gene lookup returns CDR1 GTSNPN and CDR2 SVGIG (reference sequence). Trimming removed 5 bases from V and 5 bases from J, with 15 bases in between. The CDR3 extends over 13 amino acids.

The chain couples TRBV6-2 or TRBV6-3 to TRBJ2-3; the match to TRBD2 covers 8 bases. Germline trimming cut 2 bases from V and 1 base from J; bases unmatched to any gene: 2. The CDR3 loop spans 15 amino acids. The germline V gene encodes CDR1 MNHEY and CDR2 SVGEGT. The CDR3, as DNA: TGTGCCAGCAGTTACAAAGCGGGGGGCACAGATACGCAGTATTTT. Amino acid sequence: CASSYKAGGTDTQYF.

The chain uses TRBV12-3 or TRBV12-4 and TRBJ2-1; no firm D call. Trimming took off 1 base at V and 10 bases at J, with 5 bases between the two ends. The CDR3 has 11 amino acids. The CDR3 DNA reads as TGTGCCAGCAGTTTAGAGACAGAGCAGTTCTTC. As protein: CASSLETEQFF.

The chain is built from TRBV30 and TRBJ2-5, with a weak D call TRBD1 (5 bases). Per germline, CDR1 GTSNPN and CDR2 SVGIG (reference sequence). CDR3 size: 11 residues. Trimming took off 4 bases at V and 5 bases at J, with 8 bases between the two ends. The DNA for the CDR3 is TGTGCCTGGACAGGGATGGAGACCCAGTACTTC. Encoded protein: CAWTGMETQYF.

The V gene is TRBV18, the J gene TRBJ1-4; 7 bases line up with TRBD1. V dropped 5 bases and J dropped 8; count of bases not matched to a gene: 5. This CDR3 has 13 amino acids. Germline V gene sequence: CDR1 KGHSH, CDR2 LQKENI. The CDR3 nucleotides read TGTGCCAGCTCAGGGACAGTAGCCGAAAAACTGTTTTTT. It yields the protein CASSGTVAEKLFF.

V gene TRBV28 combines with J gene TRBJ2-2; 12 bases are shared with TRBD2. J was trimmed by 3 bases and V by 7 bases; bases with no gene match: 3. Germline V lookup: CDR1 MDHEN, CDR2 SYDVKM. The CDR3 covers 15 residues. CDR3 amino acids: CASMTSGRHTGELFF. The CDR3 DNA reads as TGTGCCAGCATGACTAGCGGGAGACACACCGGGGAGCTGTTTTTT.

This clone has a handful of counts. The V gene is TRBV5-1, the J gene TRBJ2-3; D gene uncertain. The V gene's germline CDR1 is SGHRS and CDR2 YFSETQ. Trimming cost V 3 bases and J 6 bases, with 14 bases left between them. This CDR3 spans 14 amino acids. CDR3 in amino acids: CASSWVQAPDTQYF. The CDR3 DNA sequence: TGCGCCAGCAGCTGGGTCCAGGCTCCCGATACGCAGTATTTT.

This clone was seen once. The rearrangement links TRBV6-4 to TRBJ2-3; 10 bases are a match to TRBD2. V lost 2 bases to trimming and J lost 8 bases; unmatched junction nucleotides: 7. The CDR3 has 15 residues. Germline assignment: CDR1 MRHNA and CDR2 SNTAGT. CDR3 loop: CASSDESGGAGTQYF. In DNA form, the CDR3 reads TGTGCCAGCAGTGACGAGAGCGGGGGGGCGGGTACGCAGTATTTT.

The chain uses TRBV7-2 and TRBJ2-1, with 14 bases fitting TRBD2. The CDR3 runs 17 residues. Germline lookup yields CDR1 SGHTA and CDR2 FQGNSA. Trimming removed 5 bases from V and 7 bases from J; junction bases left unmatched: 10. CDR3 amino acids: CASSKQTGTSGSNEQFF. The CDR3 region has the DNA TGTGCCAGCAGCAAGCAGACCGGGACTAGCGGGAGTAATGAGCAGTTCTTC.

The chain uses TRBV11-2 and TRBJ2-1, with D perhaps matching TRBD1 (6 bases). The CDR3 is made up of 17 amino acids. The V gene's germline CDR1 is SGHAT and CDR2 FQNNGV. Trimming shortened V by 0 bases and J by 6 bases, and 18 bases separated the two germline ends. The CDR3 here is CASSLDPPPGTINEQFF. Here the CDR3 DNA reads TGTGCCAGCAGCTTAGACCCCCCCCCGGGGACAATCAATGAGCAGTTCTTC.

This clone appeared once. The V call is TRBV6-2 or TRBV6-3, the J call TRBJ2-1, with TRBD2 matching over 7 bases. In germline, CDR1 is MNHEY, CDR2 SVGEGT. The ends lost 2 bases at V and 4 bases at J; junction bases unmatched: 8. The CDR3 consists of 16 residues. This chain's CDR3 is CASSYGGGSGYNEQFF. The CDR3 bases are TGTGCCAGCAGTTACGGAGGCGGGAGTGGGTACAATGAGCAGTTCTTC.

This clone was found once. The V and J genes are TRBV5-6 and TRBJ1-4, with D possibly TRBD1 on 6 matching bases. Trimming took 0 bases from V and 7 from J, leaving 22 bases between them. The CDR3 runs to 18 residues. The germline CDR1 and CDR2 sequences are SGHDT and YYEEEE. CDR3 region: CASSLALRRGGRFEKLFF. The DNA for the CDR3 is TGTGCCAGCAGCTTGGCCCTTAGGAGAGGGGGAAGGTTTGAAAAACTGTTTTTT.

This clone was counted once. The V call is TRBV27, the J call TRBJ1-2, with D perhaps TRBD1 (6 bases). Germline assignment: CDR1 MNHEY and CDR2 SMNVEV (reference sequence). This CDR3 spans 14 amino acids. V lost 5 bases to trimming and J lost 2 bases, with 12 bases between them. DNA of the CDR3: TGTGCCAGCAGTATACAGGGACCCAACTATGGCTACACCTTC. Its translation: CASSIQGPNYGYTF.

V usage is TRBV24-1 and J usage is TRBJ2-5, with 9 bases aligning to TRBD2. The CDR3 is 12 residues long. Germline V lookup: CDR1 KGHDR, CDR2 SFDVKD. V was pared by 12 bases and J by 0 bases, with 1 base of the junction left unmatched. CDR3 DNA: TGTGCCGTAGCGGGGGACCAAGAGACCCAGTACTTC. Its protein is CAVAGDQETQYF.

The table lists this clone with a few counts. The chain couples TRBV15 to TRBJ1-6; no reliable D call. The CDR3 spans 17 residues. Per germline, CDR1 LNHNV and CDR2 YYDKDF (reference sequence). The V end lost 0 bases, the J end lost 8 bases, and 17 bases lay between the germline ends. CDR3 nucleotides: TGTGCCACCAGCAGAGATAAAGCGGCGGGCGGGGATTCACCCCTCCACTTT. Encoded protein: CATSRDKAAGGDSPLHF.